Listed below are T cell receptor beta chains from one sample, sequenced in a study of a mutant IDH1 vaccine in newly diagnosed glioma. What these receptors recognize is not known. Repertoires were generated with immunoSEQ multiplex PCR, while TCRdb's copy carries only in-frame clones and drops some. The table has approximately 50,000 clones, 86% seen once. This specimen was PBMCs, taken from a glioma patient whose treatment included an IDH1 peptide vaccine. The receptors come from a man aged 40-49 years with glioma. CDR3s include the opening cysteine and the closing phenylalanine or tryptophan. Each record gives: D gene, J gene, clone size, V gene, CDR3 protein, CDR3 DNA. A D gene is named only where the DNA matches it firmly. Some rows have no size entry. The others give once, few or many, or a class for an expanded clone.

d_gene: -
j_gene: TRBJ1-3
abundance: -
v_gene: TRBV9
CDR3aa: CASSEEGGSGNTIYF
CDR3nt: TGTGCCAGCAGCGAGGAGGGGGGGTCGGGAAACACCATATATTTT

d_gene: TRBD1
j_gene: TRBJ1-2
abundance: -
v_gene: TRBV6-5
CDR3aa: CASRPDRGVYGYTF
CDR3nt: TGTGCCAGCAGGCCCGACAGGGGGGTTTATGGCTACACCTTC

d_gene: TRBD2
j_gene: TRBJ2-2
abundance: -
v_gene: TRBV5-1
CDR3aa: CASSSGLAGGRTGELFF
CDR3nt: TGCGCCAGCAGCTCCGGACTAGCGGGAGGACGCACCGGGGAGCTGTTTTTT

d_gene: -
j_gene: TRBJ1-5
abundance: -
v_gene: TRBV10-3
CDR3aa: CAISNGGLSNQPQHF
CDR3nt: TGTGCCATCAGTAATGGGGGGCTTAGCAATCAGCCCCAGCATTTT

d_gene: -
j_gene: TRBJ2-1
abundance: -
v_gene: TRBV19
CDR3aa: CASRTSRYLNEQFF
CDR3nt: TGTGCCAGTAGGACTAGTCGTTACCTCAATGAGCAGTTCTTC

d_gene: -
j_gene: TRBJ2-5
abundance: few
v_gene: TRBV11-1
CDR3aa: CASSLAPGLQQETQYF
CDR3nt: TGTGCCAGCAGCTTAGCCCCCGGGCTCCAGCAGGAGACCCAGTACTTC

d_gene: TRBD1
j_gene: TRBJ1-1
abundance: -
v_gene: TRBV10-3
CDR3aa: CATSGTGTNTEAFF
CDR3nt: TGTGCCACCTCCGGGACAGGGACGAACACTGAAGCTTTCTTT

d_gene: -
j_gene: TRBJ2-7
abundance: -
v_gene: TRBV19
CDR3aa: CASSRNSDSYEQYF
CDR3nt: TGTGCCAGTAGTAGGAACTCGGACAGCTACGAGCAGTACTTC

d_gene: -
j_gene: TRBJ1-1
abundance: -
v_gene: TRBV7-2
CDR3aa: CASSLAAGNTEAFF
CDR3nt: TGTGCCAGCAGCTTAGCGGCAGGGAACACTGAAGCTTTCTTT

d_gene: -
j_gene: TRBJ2-5
abundance: few
v_gene: TRBV5-5
CDR3aa: CASSNRDTETQYF
CDR3nt: TGTGCCAGCAGTAACCGGGACACAGAGACCCAGTACTTC

d_gene: TRBD1
j_gene: TRBJ1-4
abundance: -
v_gene: TRBV5-1
CDR3aa: CASAGGQNEKLFF
CDR3nt: TGCGCCAGCGCCGGGGGACAGAATGAAAAACTGTTTTTT

d_gene: -
j_gene: TRBJ1-1
abundance: -
v_gene: TRBV7-9
CDR3aa: CASSNRGLGTEAFF
CDR3nt: TGTGCCAGCAGCAACCGGGGGTTGGGGACTGAAGCTTTCTTT

d_gene: -
j_gene: TRBJ1-2
abundance: -
v_gene: TRBV5-5
CDR3aa: CASSPPSTVNYGYTF
CDR3nt: TGTGCCAGCAGCCCACCTTCAACAGTTAACTATGGCTACACCTTC

d_gene: -
j_gene: TRBJ2-5
abundance: -
v_gene: TRBV5-6
CDR3aa: CASNGLRASEETQYF
CDR3nt: TGTGCCAGCAACGGACTTCGGGCCTCCGAAGAGACCCAGTACTTC

d_gene: -
j_gene: TRBJ1-5
abundance: -
v_gene: TRBV27
CDR3aa: CAIQDPRGPQPQHF
CDR3nt: TGTGCCATCCAAGATCCCAGGGGCCCCCAGCCCCAGCATTTT

d_gene: -
j_gene: TRBJ2-7
abundance: -
v_gene: TRBV5-1
CDR3aa: CASSWMSGATYEQYF
CDR3nt: TGCGCCAGCAGCTGGATGTCCGGGGCCACCTACGAGCAGTACTTC

d_gene: TRBD1
j_gene: TRBJ1-2
abundance: -
v_gene: TRBV18
CDR3aa: CASSEDQGAIAGYTF
CDR3nt: TGTGCCAGCTCAGAGGACCAGGGGGCGATAGCTGGCTACACCTTC

d_gene: TRBD1
j_gene: TRBJ1-4
abundance: -
v_gene: TRBV7-9
CDR3aa: CASSPGQANEKLFF
CDR3nt: TGTGCCAGCAGCCCAGGACAGGCAAATGAAAAACTGTTTTTT

d_gene: TRBD2
j_gene: TRBJ2-1
abundance: -
v_gene: TRBV5-1
CDR3aa: CASSLVTSGKISYNEQFF
CDR3nt: TGCGCCAGCAGCTTGGTGACTAGCGGGAAAATCTCCTACAATGAGCAGTTCTTC

d_gene: TRBD1
j_gene: TRBJ2-7
abundance: -
v_gene: TRBV5-7
CDR3aa: CASSVCPRDRTYEQYF
CDR3nt: TGTGCCAGCAGCGTTTGCCCCCGGGACAGGACCTACGAGCAGTACTTC

d_gene: -
j_gene: TRBJ2-7
abundance: -
v_gene: TRBV6-5
CDR3aa: CASSYSGVYEQYF
CDR3nt: TGTGCCAGCAGTTACTCGGGGGTCTACGAGCAGTACTTC

d_gene: TRBD1
j_gene: TRBJ2-7
abundance: -
v_gene: TRBV5-1
CDR3aa: CASSLRGQGPYEQYF
CDR3nt: TGCGCCAGCAGCTTGAGGGGACAGGGTCCCTACGAGCAGTACTTC

d_gene: -
j_gene: TRBJ1-1
abundance: -
v_gene: TRBV4-2
CDR3aa: CANEIGQSNTEAFF
CDR3nt: TGTGCCAATGAGATCGGACAGTCGAACACTGAAGCTTTCTTT

d_gene: TRBD1
j_gene: TRBJ2-7
abundance: -
v_gene: TRBV7-2
CDR3aa: CASSPGQLSSYEQYF
CDR3nt: TGTGCCAGCAGCCCGGGACAGTTGAGCTCCTACGAGCAGTACTTC

d_gene: -
j_gene: TRBJ1-4
abundance: few
v_gene: TRBV19
CDR3aa: CASSITGLGEKLFF
CDR3nt: TGTGCCAGTAGTATAACAGGGTTGGGTGAAAAACTGTTTTTT

d_gene: TRBD1
j_gene: TRBJ2-7
abundance: few
v_gene: TRBV7-6
CDR3aa: CASSSAPGQDQPEQYF
CDR3nt: TGTGCCAGCAGCTCAGCCCCGGGACAGGATCAGCCCGAGCAGTACTTC

d_gene: -
j_gene: TRBJ1-5
abundance: -
v_gene: TRBV6-1
CDR3aa: CASRPGTALNQPQHF
CDR3nt: TGTGCCAGCAGGCCAGGGACGGCATTAAATCAGCCCCAGCATTTT

d_gene: TRBD1
j_gene: TRBJ1-4
abundance: -
v_gene: TRBV19
CDR3aa: CASSDRAGNEKLFF
CDR3nt: TGTGCCAGTAGTGACAGGGCTGGGAATGAAAAACTGTTTTTT